This T cell receptor (beta chain) was captured in a study of CD4 T cells in relation to SARS-CoV-2 and coronaviruses. About the study: PBMCs were cultured with antigen for roughly 10 days before TCR beta sequencing.

The repertoire was sequenced with immunoSEQ multiplex PCR; TCRdb's copy has only in-frame clones and lacks some. The sample includes 25,000 to 35,000 clones, more than 75% of them seen just once. Only a few counts were recorded for this clone. Its antigen is undetermined. Study results and limitations: SARS-CoV-2-driven expansion was significantly weaker in crossreactive than monoreactive clones. Samples before the pandemic and after infection were not matched within any donor.

The CDR3 has 16 residues. V was clipped by 8 bases and J by 0 bases; unmatched bases: 6. Germline CDR1 LNHDA, CDR2 SQIVND (reference sequence). Sequenced input: memory CD4+ T cells from PBMCs, cultured in vitro. The rearrangement uses TRBV19 and TRBJ2-3; TRBD2 matches 12 bases. This sequence originates from an adult with COVID-19. Here the CDR3 DNA reads TGTGCCAGTCGATGGACTAGCGGGATTAGCACAGATACGCAGTATTTT. This sequence encodes CASRWTSGISTDTQYF.